This is a list of T cell receptor beta chains from one sample in a study of regulatory T cells in long-lasting Graves disease. Using its own MiXCR run on the multiplex PCR reads, TCRdb lists one record per CDR3 protein. The data show roughly 500,000 distinct CDR3 sequences, 20% to 25% seen once. The material was peripheral blood mononuclear cells (PBMCs), obtained when the disease was refractory, from a patient treated with antithyroid drugs. The receptors were sampled from a female donor with Graves disease. Both conserved end residues are part of each CDR3. The D gene is left open where the match is weak. Clone size, where shown, is once, few, many, or a class for clones that have expanded.

>TRBJ2-7|TRBV9|-|15|-
CASSVGVSGQYEQYF
TGTGCCAGCAGCGTAGGCGTCTCCGGACAATACGAGCAGTACTTC
>TRBJ2-1|TRBV28|-|14|many
CASSLGGFSNEQFF
TGTGCCAGCAGTTTGGGCGGCTTCTCCAATGAGCAGTTCTTC
>TRBJ1-6|TRBV6-1|-|14|few
CASSLDTQYSPLHF
TGTGCCAGCAGTCTTGACACGCAATATTCACCCCTCCACTTT
>TRBJ2-7|TRBV28|TRBD1|14|many
CASSTHRGTYEQYF
TGTGCCAGCAGTACCCACAGGGGAACCTACGAGCAGTACTTC
>TRBJ1-3|TRBV10-1|-|13|few
CASRPSSGNTIYF
TGCGCCAGCAGGCCTTCCTCTGGAAACACCATATATTTT
>TRBJ1-6|TRBV5-4|TRBD1|16|-
CASSPGQGSKRSPLHF
TGTGCCAGCAGCCCCGGACAGGGGAGTAAAAGATCACCCCTCCACTTT
>TRBJ2-2|TRBV29-1|-|14|-
CSVGRPENTGELFF
TGCAGCGTTGGGCGGCCGGAGAACACCGGGGAGCTGTTTTTT
>TRBJ1-5|TRBV2|-|15|-
CASKVGAPSNQPQHF
TGTGCCAGCAAAGTGGGGGCGCCGAGCAATCAGCCCCAGCATTTT
>TRBJ2-7|TRBV7-3|TRBD2|13|many
CASSFGGRAEQYF
TGTGCCAGCAGCTTTGGCGGGAGAGCCGAGCAGTACTTC
>TRBJ1-5|TRBV12-3/TRBV12-4|TRBD1|16|many
CASRYSGTGGNQPQHF
TGTGCCAGCAGATACTCAGGGACAGGGGGCAATCAGCCCCAGCATTTT
>TRBJ2-5|TRBV6-1|-|13|many
CASGRAPPETQYF
TGTGCCAGCGGTAGAGCCCCCCCAGAGACCCAGTACTTC
>TRBJ2-7|TRBV5-1|-|15|many
CASSLFFTSGYEQYF
TGCGCCAGCAGCTTGTTCTTCACCTCGGGCTACGAGCAGTACTTC
>TRBJ1-2|TRBV19|TRBD1|15|-
CASSTTGVSYYGYTF
TGTGCCAGTAGTACGACAGGGGTTTCGTACTATGGCTACACCTTC
>TRBJ2-5|TRBV20-1|TRBD1|13|many
CSAGQGPFETQYF
TGCAGTGCTGGACAGGGGCCATTCGAGACCCAGTACTTC